This T cell receptor (beta chain) was captured in a study of response to subunit inactivated influenza vaccine. General study results and limits: That few new T cells are recruited by each seasonal influenza vaccination was the authors' suggestion.

TCRdb fed the RT-PCR reads into MiXCR, producing one record per CDR3 protein. The sample gives about 780,000 distinct CDR3 sequences, around 20% of which show up once; approximately 11% is in the top ten. J gave up 7 bases and V 6 bases, and 8 bases lay outside the gene matches. There are 14 residues in the CDR3. Germline loops: CDR1 MNHNS, CDR2 SASEGT. Comments on this clonotype: Its antigen is currently unknown.

This rearrangement joins TRBV6-1 to TRBJ1-2, with TRBD1 matching 10 bases. Sequences were derived from PBMCs from blood, sampled about 5 days after vaccination. The clonotype originates from a man over 45 who received an inactivated influenza vaccine. The CDR3 is CASSSGTGVFGYTF. CDR3 bases: TGTGCCAGCAGCTCGGGGACAGGGGTGTTTGGCTACACCTTC.